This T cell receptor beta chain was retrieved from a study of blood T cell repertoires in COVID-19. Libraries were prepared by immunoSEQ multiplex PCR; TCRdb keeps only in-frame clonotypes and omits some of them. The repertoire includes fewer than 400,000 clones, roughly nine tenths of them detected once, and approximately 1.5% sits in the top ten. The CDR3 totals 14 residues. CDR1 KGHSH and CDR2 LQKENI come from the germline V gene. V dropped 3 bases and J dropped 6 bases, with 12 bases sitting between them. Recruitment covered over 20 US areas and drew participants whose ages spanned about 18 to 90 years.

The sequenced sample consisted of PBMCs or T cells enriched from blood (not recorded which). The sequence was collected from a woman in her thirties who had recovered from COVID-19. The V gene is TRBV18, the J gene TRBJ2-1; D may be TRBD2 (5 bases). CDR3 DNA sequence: TGTGCCAGCTCACCCGGGGAAGCAAGCAATGAGCAGTTCTTC. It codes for CASSPGEASNEQFF. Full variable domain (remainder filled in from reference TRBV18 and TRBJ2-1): NAGVMQNPRHLVRRRGQEARLRCSPMKGHSHVYWYRQLPEEGLKFMVYLQKENIIDESGMPKERFSAEFPKEGPSILRIQQVVRGDSAAYFCASSPGEASNEQFFGPGTRLTVL.